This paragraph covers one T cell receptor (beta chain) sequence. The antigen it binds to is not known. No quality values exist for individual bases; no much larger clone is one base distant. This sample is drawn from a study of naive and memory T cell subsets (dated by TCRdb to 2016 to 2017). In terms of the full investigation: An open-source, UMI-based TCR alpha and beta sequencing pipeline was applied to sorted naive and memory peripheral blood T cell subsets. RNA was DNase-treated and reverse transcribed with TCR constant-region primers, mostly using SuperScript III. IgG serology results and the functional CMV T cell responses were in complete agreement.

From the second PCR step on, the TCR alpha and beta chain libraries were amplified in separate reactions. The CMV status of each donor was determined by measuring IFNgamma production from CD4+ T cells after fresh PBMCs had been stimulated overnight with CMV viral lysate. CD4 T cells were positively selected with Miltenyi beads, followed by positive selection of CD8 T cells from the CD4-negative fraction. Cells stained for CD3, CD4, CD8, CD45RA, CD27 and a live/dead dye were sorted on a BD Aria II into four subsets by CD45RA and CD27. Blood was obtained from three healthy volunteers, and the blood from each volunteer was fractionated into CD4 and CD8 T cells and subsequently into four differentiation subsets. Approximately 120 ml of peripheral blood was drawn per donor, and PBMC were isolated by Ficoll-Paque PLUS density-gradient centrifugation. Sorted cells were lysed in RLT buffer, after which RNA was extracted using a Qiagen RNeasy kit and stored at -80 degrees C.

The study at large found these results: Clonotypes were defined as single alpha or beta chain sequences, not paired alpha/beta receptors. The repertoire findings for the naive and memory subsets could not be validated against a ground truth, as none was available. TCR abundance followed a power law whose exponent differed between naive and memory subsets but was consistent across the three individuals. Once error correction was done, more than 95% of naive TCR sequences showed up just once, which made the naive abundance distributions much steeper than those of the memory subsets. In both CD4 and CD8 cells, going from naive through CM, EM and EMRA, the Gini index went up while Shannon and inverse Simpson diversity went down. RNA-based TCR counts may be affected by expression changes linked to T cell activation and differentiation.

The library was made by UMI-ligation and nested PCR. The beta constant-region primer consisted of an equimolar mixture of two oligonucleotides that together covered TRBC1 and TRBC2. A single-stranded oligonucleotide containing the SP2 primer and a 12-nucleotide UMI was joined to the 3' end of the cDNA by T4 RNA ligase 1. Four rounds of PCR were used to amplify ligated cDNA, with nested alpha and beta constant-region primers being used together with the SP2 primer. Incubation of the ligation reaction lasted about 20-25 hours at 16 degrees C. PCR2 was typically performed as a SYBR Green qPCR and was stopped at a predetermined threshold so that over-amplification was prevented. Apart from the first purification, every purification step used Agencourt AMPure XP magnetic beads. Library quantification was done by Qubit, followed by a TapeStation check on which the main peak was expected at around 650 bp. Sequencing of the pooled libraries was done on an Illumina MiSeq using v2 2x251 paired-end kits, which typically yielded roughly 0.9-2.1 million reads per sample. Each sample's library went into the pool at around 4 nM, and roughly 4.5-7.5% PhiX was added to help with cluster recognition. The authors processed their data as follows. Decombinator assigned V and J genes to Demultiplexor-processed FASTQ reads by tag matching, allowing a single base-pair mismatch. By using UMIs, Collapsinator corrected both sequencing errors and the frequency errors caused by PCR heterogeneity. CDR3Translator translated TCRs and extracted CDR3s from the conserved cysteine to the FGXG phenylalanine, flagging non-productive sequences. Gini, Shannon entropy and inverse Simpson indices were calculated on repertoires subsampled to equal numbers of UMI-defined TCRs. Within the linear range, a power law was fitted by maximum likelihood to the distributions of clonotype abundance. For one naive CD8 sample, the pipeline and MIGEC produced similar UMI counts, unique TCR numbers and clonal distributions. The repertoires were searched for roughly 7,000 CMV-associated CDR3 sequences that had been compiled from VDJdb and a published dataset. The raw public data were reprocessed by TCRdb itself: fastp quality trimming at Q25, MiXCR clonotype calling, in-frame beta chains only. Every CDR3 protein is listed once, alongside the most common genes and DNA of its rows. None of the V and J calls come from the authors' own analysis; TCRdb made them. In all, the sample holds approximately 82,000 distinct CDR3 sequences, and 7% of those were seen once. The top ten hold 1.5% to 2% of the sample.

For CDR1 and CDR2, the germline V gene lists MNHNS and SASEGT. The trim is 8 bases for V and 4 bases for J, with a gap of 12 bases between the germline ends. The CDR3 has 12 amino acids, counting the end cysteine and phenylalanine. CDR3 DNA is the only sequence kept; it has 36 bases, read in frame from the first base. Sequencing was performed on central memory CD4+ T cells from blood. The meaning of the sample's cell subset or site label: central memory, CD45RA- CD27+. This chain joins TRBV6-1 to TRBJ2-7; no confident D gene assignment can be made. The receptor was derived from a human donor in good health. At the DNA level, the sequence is TGTGCCAGCGGGTCTGACGGGTACGAGCAGTACTTC. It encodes CASGSDGYEQYF.